These T cell receptor beta chains were read from a single sample in a study of blood T cells in healthy people across ages. From the 5' RACE reads, TCRdb called clonotypes with MiXCR, one entry per CDR3 protein. The sample shows more than 1 million distinct CDR3 sequences, 40% to 50% of them seen only once. The material sequenced was blood. These receptors came from a woman aged 55 to 70 in good health. The CDR3 runs from the conserved cysteine through the conserved F or W. D genes are given only for firm matches. Some rows have no size entry. The others give once, few or many, or a class for an expanded clone.

D gene | clone size | J gene | V gene | CDR3 protein | CDR3 DNA
. | many | TRBJ2-4 | TRBV28 | CASSFRTSSNIQYF | TGTGCCAGCAGTTTCCGTACTAGTAGTAACATTCAGTACTTC
. | . | TRBJ1-2 | TRBV12-3/TRBV12-4 | CASSTGIGYTF | TGTGCCAGCAGTACAGGGATTGGCTACACCTTC
TRBD2 | . | TRBJ2-2 | TRBV7-2 | CASSPGLAGIGEELFF | TGTGCCAGCAGCCCCGGACTAGCGGGTATTGGCGAGGAGCTGTTTTTT
. | . | TRBJ2-3 | TRBV20-1 | CSGAYTDTQYF | TGCAGTGGGGCCTACACAGATACGCAGTATTTT
. | few | TRBJ2-1 | TRBV20-1 | CSARGQPNEQFF | TGCAGTGCTAGGGGACAACCCAATGAGCAGTTCTTC
. | . | TRBJ2-7 | TRBV4-1 | CASSQDGDATYEQYF | TGCGCCAGCAGCCAAGACGGGGACGCCACCTACGAGCAGTACTTC
TRBD1 | . | TRBJ1-2 | TRBV14 | CASSLRTGKGPVYGYTF | TGTGCCAGCAGCCTCAGGACAGGGAAAGGCCCCGTTTATGGCTACACCTTC
. | . | TRBJ2-5 | TRBV7-2 | CASSFGRMQETQYF | TGTGCCAGCAGCTTCGGACGTATGCAAGAGACCCAGTACTTC
. | few | TRBJ2-7 | TRBV27 | CASSLWRLARIYEQYF | TGTGCCAGCAGTTTATGGCGGCTAGCGAGAATCTACGAGCAGTACTTC
TRBD2 | . | TRBJ2-7 | TRBV7-9 | CASSPLAGEDNEQYF | TGTGCCAGCAGCCCACTAGCGGGAGAGGACAACGAGCAGTACTTC
. | . | TRBJ2-7 | TRBV7-8 | CASSLEGGLNYEQYF | TGTGCCAGCAGCTTAGAGGGGGGACTAAATTACGAGCAGTACTTC
. | . | TRBJ2-1 | TRBV3-1 | CASRSLQGYEQFF | TGTGCCAGCAGAAGCCTCCAGGGGTATGAGCAGTTCTTC
. | . | TRBJ2-7 | TRBV18 | CASSPGRETYEQYF | TGTGCCAGCTCACCAGGGCGGGAAACCTACGAGCAGTACTTC
TRBD1 | . | TRBJ2-1 | TRBV28 | CASIEIPGQGSNEQFF | TGTGCCAGCATCGAAATCCCGGGACAGGGATCCAATGAGCAGTTCTTC
. | . | TRBJ2-5 | TRBV6-6 | CASSDAPGTPQETQYF | TGTGCCAGCAGTGACGCCCCCGGGACGCCACAAGAGACCCAGTACTTC
TRBD2 | . | TRBJ2-7 | TRBV2 | CATLRGLGSYEQYF | TGTGCCACCCTTAGGGGACTAGGCTCCTACGAGCAGTACTTC
. | many | TRBJ2-7 | TRBV29-1 | CSVGGNYEQYF | TGCAGCGTTGGGGGGAACTACGAGCAGTACTTC
. | . | TRBJ1-2 | TRBV29-1 | CSAPGEGHYGYTF | TGCAGCGCCCCTGGGGAGGGGCACTATGGCTACACCTTC
. | . | TRBJ2-5 | TRBV15 | CATSRVGSQETQYF | TGTGCCACCAGCAGAGTTGGCTCACAAGAGACCCAGTACTTC
. | few | TRBJ1-5 | TRBV10-3 | CAISENLGRSSNQPQHF | TGTGCCATCAGTGAGAACTTGGGGAGGTCTAGCAATCAGCCCCAGCATTTT
. | . | TRBJ2-1 | TRBV18 | CASSPPRQTYNEQFF | TGTGCCAGCTCACCACCGCGACAGACTTACAATGAGCAGTTCTTC
TRBD2 | few | TRBJ2-7 | TRBV6-2/TRBV6-3 | CASSSRLAGRTYEQYF | TGTGCCAGCAGCTCCAGACTAGCGGGAAGAACCTACGAGCAGTACTTC
. | . | TRBJ1-6 | TRBV11-2 | CASSSIRKGSPLHF | TGTGCCAGCAGTAGTATCCGAAAGGGATCACCCCTCCACTTT
. | . | TRBJ1-5 | TRBV29-1 | CSVGQSNQPQHF | TGCAGCGTTGGACAAAGCAATCAGCCCCAGCATTTT
TRBD2 | . | TRBJ2-1 | TRBV5-6 | CASSLGDYDYNEQFF | TGTGCCAGCAGCTTGGGGGACTACGATTACAATGAGCAGTTCTTC
. | few | TRBJ2-3 | TRBV9 | CASSAGPHDADTQYF | TGTGCCAGCAGCGCCGGACCTCATGATGCAGATACGCAGTATTTT
TRBD1 | . | TRBJ1-5 | TRBV6-5 | CASSYSGPGQGSNQPQHF | TGTGCCAGCAGTTACTCGGGCCCGGGACAGGGAAGCAATCAGCCCCAGCATTTT
. | . | TRBJ1-5 | TRBV12-3/TRBV12-4 | CATTNGSSNQPQHF | TGTGCCACCACAAACGGCTCGAGCAATCAGCCCCAGCATTTT
. | . | TRBJ1-4 | TRBV20-1 | CSANGRNEKLFF | TGCAGTGCTAACGGCAGGAATGAAAAACTGTTTTTT
. | few | TRBJ1-5 | TRBV29-1 | CSVVGGFNQPQHF | TGCAGCGTTGTCGGCGGATTTAATCAGCCCCAGCATTTT
. | . | TRBJ1-2 | TRBV14 | CASSQDLRTLYGYTF | TGTGCCAGCAGCCAAGATCTTCGGACACTGTATGGCTACACCTTC
. | few | TRBJ2-7 | TRBV12-3/TRBV12-4 | CASSQDSTGTTPEQYF | TGTGCCAGCAGTCAAGATTCGACCGGGACCACACCGGAGCAGTACTTC
. | many | TRBJ2-1 | TRBV2 | CASSGTTYNEQFF | TGTGCCAGCAGCGGGACAACCTACAATGAGCAGTTCTTC